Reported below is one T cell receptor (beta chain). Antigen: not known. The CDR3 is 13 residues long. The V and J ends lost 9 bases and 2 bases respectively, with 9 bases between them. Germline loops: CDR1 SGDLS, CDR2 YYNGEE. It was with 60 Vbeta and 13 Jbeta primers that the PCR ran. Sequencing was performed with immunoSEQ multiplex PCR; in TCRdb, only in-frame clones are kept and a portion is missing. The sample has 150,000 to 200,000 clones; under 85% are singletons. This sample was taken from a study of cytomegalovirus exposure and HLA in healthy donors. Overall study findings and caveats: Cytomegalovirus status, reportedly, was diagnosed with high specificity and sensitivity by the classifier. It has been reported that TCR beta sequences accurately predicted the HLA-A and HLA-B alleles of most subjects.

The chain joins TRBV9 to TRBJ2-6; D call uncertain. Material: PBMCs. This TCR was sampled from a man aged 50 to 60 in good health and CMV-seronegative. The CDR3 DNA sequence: TGTGCCACTCACACCCCTGGGGCCAACGTCCTGACTTTC. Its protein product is CATHTPGANVLTF.